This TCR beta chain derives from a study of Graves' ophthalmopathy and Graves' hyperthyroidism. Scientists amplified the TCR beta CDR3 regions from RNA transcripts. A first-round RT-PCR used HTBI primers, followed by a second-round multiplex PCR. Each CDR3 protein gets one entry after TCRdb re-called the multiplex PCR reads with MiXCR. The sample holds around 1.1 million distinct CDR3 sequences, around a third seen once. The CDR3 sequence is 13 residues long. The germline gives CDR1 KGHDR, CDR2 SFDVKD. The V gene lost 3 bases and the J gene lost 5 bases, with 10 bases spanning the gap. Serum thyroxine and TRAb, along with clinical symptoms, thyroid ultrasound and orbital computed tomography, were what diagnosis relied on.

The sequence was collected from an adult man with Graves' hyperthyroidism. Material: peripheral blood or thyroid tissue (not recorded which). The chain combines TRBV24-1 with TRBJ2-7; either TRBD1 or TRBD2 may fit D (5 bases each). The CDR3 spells CATSDPGPNEQYF. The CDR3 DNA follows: TGTGCCACCAGTGATCCGGGGCCTAACGAGCAGTACTTC.